This note documents a single T cell receptor (beta chain) sequence. Clones were read by immunoSEQ multiplex PCR, and TCRdb kept only the in-frame ones, dropping some. This table has 300,000 to 400,000 clones, 90% appearing once. The data were taken from a study of blood T cell repertoires in COVID-19. Overall study: Researchers got acute and convalescent COVID-19 samples from the United States, Italy and Spain.

This sequence was found in a man aged 55 to 70 who had recovered from COVID-19. The sequenced material came from PBMCs or T cells enriched from blood (not recorded which).

The CDR3 DNA reads as TGTGCCAGCAGTCTAAACCCAGGGGTGCGGGAGCAGTTCTTC. Encoded protein: CASSLNPGVREQFF. V is TRBV27 and J is TRBJ2-1; possible D gene TRBD1, 6 bases. The CDR3 is made up of 14 amino acids. The germline V gene has CDR1 MNHEY and CDR2 SMNVEV (reference sequence). The V gene lost 5 bases and the J gene lost 10 bases, with 18 bases spanning the gap.